This T cell receptor (beta chain) appears in the sequencing data of a study of shared clonotypes between healthy human individuals (dated by TCRdb to 2020 to 2022). With regard to the full study: The cohort included three men and a couple of women between 18 and 49 years of age. For each donor, CD4 naive and CD4 memory were each given three plates, CD8 naive was given two plates, and CD8 memory was given one plate. Blood TCR repertoires of 5 or 6 healthy adults were deeply sequenced to estimate repertoire size and the extent of clonotype sharing between individuals. To increase sequencing depth and limit assay-specific biases, different laboratories used diverse techniques to prepare libraries and sequence TCR repertoires. Each donor's leukapheresis produced roughly between roughly 0.85 and 10 billion PBMCs. Paper-wide results and their limitations: Even with the large sequencing depth, rarefaction of the sorted-subset datasets indicated that sequencing was incomplete. Sampling was limited to blood, and TCR repertoires in tissue likely differ from TCR repertoires in blood. When several donors were compared, the shared fraction of clonotypes was 5% to 6.5% for naive CD4, roughly 3.3% for naive CD8, more than 2% for memory CD4, and 0.35% to 0.4% for memory CD8. The small number of donors limited the genetic and exposure-history diversity represented. Larger estimated clonotype richness was generally found for naive subsets than for memory subsets. Based on pairwise subsampling, the degree of clonotype sharing among donors was expected to be affected by sequencing depth. Compared with non-shared clonotypes, the clonotypes found in all four sorted-subset donors had higher generation probabilities.

TCR CDR3 regions were amplified from genomic DNA by multiplex PCR using the deep immunoSEQ assay. Extracted genomic DNA from each cell subset was distributed evenly across all wells of several immunoSEQ 96-well plates, and each plate was treated as a replicate. For sorted subsets, each replicate PCR was loaded with about 200 ng genomic DNA, equivalent to 30,000 to 35,000 T cell genomes. Purified libraries were measured with a Qubit 3.0 fluorometer, size-checked on a Bioanalyzer 2100, and measured again with the KAPA Library Quantification kit. Each immunoSEQ 96-well plate was sequenced on its own single-read 150-cycle Illumina NextSeq 550 flow cell. The original methods were these. Because the immunoSEQ output included only junctional sequences and no quality scores, the filtering could not be the same as the filtering used for full-length reads. To assign V/J genes and CDR3, sequences were annotated using PyIR, a Python wrapper for IgBLAST v1.9, with IMGT germline references. Reads were removed for weak V/J assignments (E-value above 1e-6), missing CDR3, stop codons, out-of-frame junctions, or ambiguous translated residues. A V3J clonotype was defined by an identical inferred V gene, J gene, and CDR3 amino acid sequence. Percentage overlap between repertoires was calculated by dividing the number of shared unique clonotypes by the size of the smaller repertoire. RTK rarefaction, the Chao1 estimator, and Recon v2.1 estimates of unobserved clonotypes were used to assess repertoire richness. For all TCRbeta clonotypes obtained by the gDNA method from several donors, generation probabilities were computed with OLGA. TCRdb's version of the immuneACCESS table is confined to in-frame rearrangements and falls short of the full clone set. An unresolved V gene accounts for under half of the shortfall where checked; the remainder is of unknown origin. V and J calls plus clone size are reproduced from that table; the DNA served to infer D and trimming. In this sample the table shows 2 million to 2.5 million clones, approximately 96% of which occur a single time. The ten largest account for less than 0.15% of the sample.

As for this clone: No antigen is known for it. No quality values exist for individual bases; no much larger clone is one base distant.

Cut back by 5 bases and 8 bases, the V and J ends lie 12 bases apart. Inclusive of the bounding cysteine and phenylalanine, the CDR3 is 13 residues long. Just CDR3 DNA is preserved here, 39 bases in frame from base 1. The germline V gene (reference sequence) gives CDR1 as MNHNY and CDR2 as SVGAGI. The donors were healthy, HIV-negative adults with no recently reported acute infections or vaccinations. Only Caucasian adults living in Nashville, Tennessee, USA were represented among the donors. CD4+ T cells were enriched by magnetic negative selection, after which naive cells were positively selected on CD45RA and the negative fraction was taken as the memory subset. Blood was obtained by leukapheresis, after which PBMCs were separated by Ficoll-Histopaque density gradient centrifugation and cryopreserved in liquid nitrogen vapor phase. Analytical flow cytometry was used to check the purity and quantity of every magnetically sorted T cell population. Genomic DNA was isolated from each sorted fraction and quantified by UV absorbance on a Nanodrop 2000c.

Material for sequencing was naive CD4+ T cells sorted from blood. Taken with the paper, the label for cell subset or site translates to: CD45RA+ positively selected. The chain couples TRBV6-6 to TRBJ1-4, with the D gene too uncertain to name. This TCR was sampled from a young man in good health. The DNA is TGTGCCAGCAGTGGAAGGACGAGAGAAAAACTGTTTTTT. Protein translation: CASSGRTREKLFF.